This T cell receptor (beta chain) was captured by sequencing in a study of shared clonotypes between healthy human individuals. The protocol was immunoSEQ multiplex PCR, while the TCRdb copy is restricted to in-frame clones and leaves out a portion. Of under 600,000 clones detected, just over 75% appear once; the ten largest clones hold around 12%. Germline V gene lookup returns CDR1 LNHDA and CDR2 SQIVND (reference sequence). This CDR3 spans 16 amino acids. The source material was PBMCs. This chain joins TRBV19 and TRBJ2-5, with D possibly being TRBD2 (5 bases). The J call may be mistaken, given a closer DNA end match to TRBJ2-7. The origin of this receptor is a woman aged 40 to 49 in good health. Some clones in this sample may be carry-over from other donors' samples. CDR3: CASSIEVLTSGHEQYF. In DNA form, the CDR3 reads TGTGCCAGTAGTATAGAGGTTCTGACAAGCGGCCACGAGCAGTACTTC.